Listed below are T cell receptor beta chains from one sample, sequenced in a study of OX40 agonist ivuxolimab in advanced cancers. Clones were sequenced by immunoSEQ multiplex PCR, and TCRdb holds only the in-frame ones, with some missing. The sample lists about 63,000 clones, about 88% occurring once. The input for sequencing was CD4+ or CD8+ T cells sorted from blood, taken in a trial of the OX40 agonist ivuxolimab. The source of these receptors is an adult with an advanced solid tumor such as melanoma, head and neck, liver or kidney cancer. CDR3s include the opening cysteine and the closing phenylalanine or tryptophan. D genes are given only for firm matches. A row's size may be missing; if present it is once, few, many or a size class.

V gene: TRBV6-4
D gene: -
clone size: -
J gene: TRBJ1-1
CDR3 DNA: TGTGCCAGCAGTGAGACGGATTCGACTGAAGCTTTCTTT
CDR3 protein: CASSETDSTEAFF

V gene: TRBV1
D gene: -
clone size: -
J gene: TRBJ2-2
CDR3 DNA: TGCACCAGCAGCCCCACCCTACCTAGCGGGAGGTATGAGAACACCGGGGAGCTGTTTTTT
CDR3 protein: CTSSPTLPSGRYENTGELFF

V gene: TRBV7-3
D gene: -
clone size: -
J gene: TRBJ2-7
CDR3 DNA: TGTGCCAGCAGCTTAATCGGGGGATTCCACGAGCAGTACTTC
CDR3 protein: CASSLIGGFHEQYF

V gene: TRBV5-1
D gene: TRBD1
clone size: -
J gene: TRBJ1-1
CDR3 DNA: TGCGCCAGCAGCTTGAAGATGAACAGGGGGGCCATGAACACTGAAGCTTTCTTT
CDR3 protein: CASSLKMNRGAMNTEAFF

V gene: TRBV27
D gene: -
clone size: -
J gene: TRBJ1-5
CDR3 DNA: TGTGCCAGCAGTACACAGGGAGAAGTAGATCAGCCCCAGCATTTT
CDR3 protein: CASSTQGEVDQPQHF

V gene: TRBV11-2
D gene: TRBD1
clone size: -
J gene: TRBJ1-4
CDR3 DNA: TGTGCCAGCAGCTTCAGGGGGCGGGCTAATGAAAAACTGTTTTTT
CDR3 protein: CASSFRGRANEKLFF

V gene: TRBV27
D gene: -
clone size: -
J gene: TRBJ2-4
CDR3 DNA: TGTGCCAGCAGTGCAATTTTGGGGAAAGTAGCCAAAAACATTCAGTACTTC
CDR3 protein: CASSAILGKVAKNIQYF

V gene: TRBV9
D gene: -
clone size: -
J gene: TRBJ1-4
CDR3 DNA: TGTGCCAGCAGCCCCCCGGCGGAAAAACTGTTTTTT
CDR3 protein: CASSPPAEKLFF

V gene: TRBV6-6
D gene: -
clone size: -
J gene: TRBJ2-2
CDR3 DNA: TGTGCCAGCAGTTACCGCTTAGGCGGGGAGCTGTTTTTT
CDR3 protein: CASSYRLGGELFF

V gene: TRBV2
D gene: -
clone size: -
J gene: TRBJ1-2
CDR3 DNA: TGTGCCAGCAGTGAAGTGGGCGGCGGATTCTATGGCTACACCTTC
CDR3 protein: CASSEVGGGFYGYTF

V gene: TRBV6-1
D gene: TRBD2
clone size: -
J gene: TRBJ2-7
CDR3 DNA: TGTGCCAGCAGTGAGGGAGTAGCGGGGGTTTACGAGCAGTACTTC
CDR3 protein: CASSEGVAGVYEQYF

V gene: TRBV5-1
D gene: TRBD2
clone size: -
J gene: TRBJ2-7
CDR3 DNA: TGCGCCAGCAGCGTTCCTAGCGGGAGCGATTACGAGCAGTACTTC
CDR3 protein: CASSVPSGSDYEQYF

V gene: TRBV7-9
D gene: -
clone size: -
J gene: TRBJ2-7
CDR3 DNA: TGTGCCAGCAGACGGGACTCCTCCTCCTACGAGCAGTACTTC
CDR3 protein: CASRRDSSSYEQYF

V gene: TRBV7-9
D gene: TRBD1
clone size: -
J gene: TRBJ2-4
CDR3 DNA: TGTGCCAGCAGCTTAGAGGGACAGCCGAGGGCCGAAAACATTCAGTACTTC
CDR3 protein: CASSLEGQPRAENIQYF

V gene: TRBV7-6
D gene: -
clone size: once
J gene: TRBJ1-5
CDR3 DNA: TGTGCCAGCAGCTCAGGGGAGGGTCTGCAGCCCCAGCATTTT
CDR3 protein: CASSSGEGLQPQHF

V gene: TRBV7-9
D gene: -
clone size: -
J gene: TRBJ2-2
CDR3 DNA: TGTGCCAGCAGCCCGGTTTTGGGCACCGGGGAGCTGTTTTTT
CDR3 protein: CASSPVLGTGELFF

V gene: TRBV6-5
D gene: TRBD2
clone size: -
J gene: TRBJ2-7
CDR3 DNA: TGTGCCAGCAGCCCCGGGGGGTCCTACGAGCAGTACTTC
CDR3 protein: CASSPGGSYEQYF

V gene: TRBV7-9
D gene: TRBD2
clone size: -
J gene: TRBJ2-3
CDR3 DNA: TGTGCCAGCAGCTTAGGACTAGCGGCGATCACAGATACGCAGTATTTT
CDR3 protein: CASSLGLAAITDTQYF

V gene: TRBV27
D gene: -
clone size: -
J gene: TRBJ1-5
CDR3 DNA: TGTGCCAGCAGTTTGTCCGGGGCTAGTAATCAGCCCCAGCATTTT
CDR3 protein: CASSLSGASNQPQHF

V gene: TRBV5-5
D gene: TRBD2
clone size: -
J gene: TRBJ2-7
CDR3 DNA: TGTGCCAGCAGCCCTCTAGCGGGAGGGCCCTACGAGCAGTACTTC
CDR3 protein: CASSPLAGGPYEQYF

V gene: TRBV5-4
D gene: -
clone size: once
J gene: TRBJ2-2
CDR3 DNA: TGTGCCAGCAGCTTGGGTTTAACCGGGGAGCTGTTTTTT
CDR3 protein: CASSLGLTGELFF

V gene: TRBV7-3
D gene: -
clone size: -
J gene: TRBJ2-3
CDR3 DNA: TGTGCCAGCAGGGAAGGGCTAGCGGATACGCAGTATTTT
CDR3 protein: CASREGLADTQYF

V gene: TRBV29-1
D gene: -
clone size: once
J gene: TRBJ2-2
CDR3 DNA: TGCAGCGTTGAAGATCCCGGGGCTAACACCGGGGAGCTGTTTTTT
CDR3 protein: CSVEDPGANTGELFF

V gene: TRBV7-9
D gene: -
clone size: -
J gene: TRBJ2-7
CDR3 DNA: TGTGCCAGCAGCTGGACCATGAATGTCCCCGAGCAGTACTTC
CDR3 protein: CASSWTMNVPEQYF

V gene: TRBV19
D gene: -
clone size: -
J gene: TRBJ1-5
CDR3 DNA: TGTGCCAGTAGTACCCCACGAGTTAGGCAGCCCCAGCATTTT
CDR3 protein: CASSTPRVRQPQHF

V gene: TRBV19
D gene: -
clone size: -
J gene: TRBJ1-1
CDR3 DNA: TGTGCCAGTAGTCTGAACACTGAAGCTTTCTTT
CDR3 protein: CASSLNTEAFF

V gene: TRBV19
D gene: -
clone size: -
J gene: TRBJ1-2
CDR3 DNA: TGTGCCAGTAGTACTGGTCCCTATGGCTACACCTTC
CDR3 protein: CASSTGPYGYTF

V gene: TRBV7-6
D gene: TRBD2
clone size: -
J gene: TRBJ2-1
CDR3 DNA: TGTGCCAGCAGCGAAAGACTAGCGGGGGGAAATCAGTTCTTC
CDR3 protein: CASSERLAGGNQFF

V gene: TRBV7-9
D gene: -
clone size: -
J gene: TRBJ2-7
CDR3 DNA: TGTGCCAGCAGCTTAGTTGGGGTTTGGGAGCAGTACTTC
CDR3 protein: CASSLVGVWEQYF

V gene: TRBV7-8
D gene: -
clone size: -
J gene: TRBJ1-1
CDR3 DNA: TGTGCCAGCAGCTTAACTAACACTGAAGCTTTCTTT
CDR3 protein: CASSLTNTEAFF

V gene: TRBV15
D gene: -
clone size: once
J gene: TRBJ2-7
CDR3 DNA: TGTGCCACCAGTGACTACAACTACGAGCAGTACTTC
CDR3 protein: CATSDYNYEQYF

V gene: TRBV9
D gene: -
clone size: -
J gene: TRBJ2-1
CDR3 DNA: TGTGCCAGCAGCGTAGAGGGAAGCTCCTCCTACAATGAGCAGTTCTTC
CDR3 protein: CASSVEGSSSYNEQFF

V gene: TRBV7-9
D gene: TRBD1
clone size: once
J gene: TRBJ1-4
CDR3 DNA: TGTGCCAGCAGCCGCGGCCCCAGGGGGCGCGTGGATGAAAAACTGTTTTTT
CDR3 protein: CASSRGPRGRVDEKLFF

V gene: TRBV19
D gene: TRBD2
clone size: -
J gene: TRBJ2-1
CDR3 DNA: TGTGCCAGTACTCGCGGGGGGTTTAACAATGAGCAGTTCTTC
CDR3 protein: CASTRGGFNNEQFF

V gene: TRBV19
D gene: TRBD1
clone size: -
J gene: TRBJ2-7
CDR3 DNA: TGTGCCAGTAGTATTGGTCAGGGGGACTACGAGCAGTACTTC
CDR3 protein: CASSIGQGDYEQYF

V gene: TRBV9
D gene: -
clone size: -
J gene: TRBJ1-4
CDR3 DNA: TGTGCCAGCAGCGTGGAAGGAGCAACTAATGAAAAACTGTTTTTT
CDR3 protein: CASSVEGATNEKLFF

V gene: TRBV27
D gene: -
clone size: -
J gene: TRBJ2-3
CDR3 DNA: TGTGCCAGCACAGATAAGTCTCCCGTAGTGTATTTT
CDR3 protein: CASTDKSPVVYF

V gene: TRBV19
D gene: -
clone size: few
J gene: TRBJ2-1
CDR3 DNA: TGTGCCAGTAGTATGCCGGAGATAATTTACAATGAGCAGTTCTTC
CDR3 protein: CASSMPEIIYNEQFF

V gene: TRBV7-3
D gene: TRBD1
clone size: -
J gene: TRBJ2-1
CDR3 DNA: TGTGCCAGCGGTCGGACAGGTCCCAATGAGCAGTTCTTC
CDR3 protein: CASGRTGPNEQFF

V gene: TRBV19
D gene: TRBD2
clone size: -
J gene: TRBJ2-7
CDR3 DNA: TGTGCCAGTACCGACAAGCGGGGGTCCTCCTACGAGCAGTACTTC
CDR3 protein: CASTDKRGSSYEQYF

V gene: TRBV5-4
D gene: -
clone size: -
J gene: TRBJ2-7
CDR3 DNA: TGTGCCAGCAGCTTGGTAGGCAGCTCCTACGAGCAGTACTTC
CDR3 protein: CASSLVGSSYEQYF

V gene: TRBV5-4
D gene: TRBD1
clone size: -
J gene: TRBJ2-7
CDR3 DNA: TGTGCCAGCCGTTCCCGGGGGACAGGGGTCTACGAGCAGTACTTC
CDR3 protein: CASRSRGTGVYEQYF

V gene: TRBV2
D gene: -
clone size: -
J gene: TRBJ2-7
CDR3 DNA: TGTGCCAGCACCTCCGCAGGGCGCGAGCAGTACTTC
CDR3 protein: CASTSAGREQYF

V gene: TRBV5-4
D gene: -
clone size: -
J gene: TRBJ2-1
CDR3 DNA: TGTGCCAGCAGCTATCCAGGGGATCCCTACAATGAGCAGTTCTTC
CDR3 protein: CASSYPGDPYNEQFF

V gene: TRBV4-2
D gene: -
clone size: -
J gene: TRBJ2-7
CDR3 DNA: TGTGCCAGCAGCCAAGACTACAGCCTCTACGAGCAGTACTTC
CDR3 protein: CASSQDYSLYEQYF

V gene: TRBV14
D gene: -
clone size: -
J gene: TRBJ2-7
CDR3 DNA: TGTGCCAGCAGCCAAGTTACCGGGAACGAGCAGTACTTC
CDR3 protein: CASSQVTGNEQYF

V gene: TRBV5-4
D gene: TRBD2
clone size: few
J gene: TRBJ2-3
CDR3 DNA: TGTGCCAGCAGCCTGGGGGGGTCTAGCACAGATACGCAGTATTTT
CDR3 protein: CASSLGGSSTDTQYF

V gene: TRBV27
D gene: TRBD1
clone size: -
J gene: TRBJ1-4
CDR3 DNA: TGTGCCAGCAGTTTTTTACGCACAGGGGCAACTAATGAAAAACTGTTTTTT
CDR3 protein: CASSFLRTGATNEKLFF

V gene: TRBV15
D gene: TRBD2
clone size: few
J gene: TRBJ2-1
CDR3 DNA: TGTGCCACCAGCCTGGGGCGGGGGGCCTACAATGAGCAGTTCTTC
CDR3 protein: CATSLGRGAYNEQFF

V gene: TRBV5-1
D gene: -
clone size: -
J gene: TRBJ2-7
CDR3 DNA: TGCGCCAGCAGCTTGGCGGCGAGTCCCGCATACGAGCAGTACTTC
CDR3 protein: CASSLAASPAYEQYF

V gene: TRBV6-4
D gene: -
clone size: -
J gene: TRBJ2-2
CDR3 DNA: TGTGCCAGCAGTGACAGGGCCACCGGGGAGCTGTTTTTT
CDR3 protein: CASSDRATGELFF

V gene: TRBV6-1
D gene: -
clone size: -
J gene: TRBJ1-6
CDR3 DNA: TGTGCCAGCAGTGAAGAAACGGGCTCCTATAATTCACCCCTCCACTTT
CDR3 protein: CASSEETGSYNSPLHF

V gene: TRBV7-9
D gene: TRBD1
clone size: -
J gene: TRBJ2-3
CDR3 DNA: TGTGCCAGCAGCCCACCGATCAGGGGGTACCACACAGATACGCAGTATTTT
CDR3 protein: CASSPPIRGYHTDTQYF

V gene: TRBV9
D gene: -
clone size: -
J gene: TRBJ2-7
CDR3 DNA: TGTGCCAGCAGCGTAGGAGACCGGAACTACGAGCAGTACTTC
CDR3 protein: CASSVGDRNYEQYF